This entry lists 24 T cell receptor beta chains sequenced from one sample in a study of long-term antiretroviral therapy in people with HIV. Sequencing relied on immunoSEQ assay v3.0, run at survey level. The protocol was immunoSEQ multiplex PCR, while the TCRdb copy is restricted to in-frame clones and leaves out a portion. In the table there are around 15,000 clones, 84% of which are singletons. Sequencing used unsorted PBMCs, obtained 0.1 years after starting antiretroviral therapy. The receptors shown here come from a man aged 18 to 29 with HIV.

The V and J genes are TRBV19 and TRBJ2-6; D gene uncertain. This CDR3 has 14 amino acids. Trimming stripped 6 bases from V and 0 bases from J, with 6 bases between. Germline assignment: CDR1 LNHDA and CDR2 SQIVND (reference sequence). The DNA for the CDR3 is TGTGCCAGTAGAACAAGCTCTGGGGCCAACGTCCTGACTTTC. Translation: CASRTSSGANVLTF.

The rearrangement joins TRBV5-6 to TRBJ2-7; D not certain. V dropped 5 bases and J dropped 1 base, with 10 bases sitting between them. This CDR3 region has 13 residues. Looked up from germline, CDR1 is SGHDT and CDR2 is YYEEEE. Written as DNA, the CDR3 is TGTGCCAGCAGATTGACCTCATCCTACGAGCAGTACTTC. This translates into CASRLTSSYEQYF.

The chain employs TRBV9 and TRBJ1-6; D is ambiguous. This CDR3 region has 14 residues. Between the trimmed V and J ends, which lost 0 bases and 6 bases, there was a span of 7 bases. The germline gives CDR1 SGDLS, CDR2 YYNGEE. The CDR3 reads CASSVGQTNSPLHF. The DNA of the CDR3 is TGTGCCAGCAGCGTAGGGCAGACTAATTCACCCCTCCACTTT. The variable domain in full, with the rest retrieved from reference TRBV9 and TRBJ1-6, is DSGVTQTPKHLITATGQRVTLRCSPRSGDLSVYWYQQSLDQGLQFLIQYYNGEERAKGNILERFSAQQFPDLHSELNLSSLELGDSALYFCASSVGQTNSPLHFGNGTRLTVT.

J is TRBJ2-7 and V is TRBV20-1, with D perhaps TRBD1 or TRBD2 (5 bases each). The CDR3 has 11 amino acids. Looked up from germline, CDR1 is DFQATT and CDR2 is SNEGSKA (reference sequence). Deletions cut 7 bases from V and 1 base from J, with 8 bases between. The CDR3 region is CSGGTSYEQYF. CDR3 in DNA: TGCAGTGGGGGGACGTCCTACGAGCAGTACTTC.

This chain uses TRBV10-3 with TRBJ1-1, with a tentative D call TRBD1 (5 bases). This CDR3 is 14 amino acids long. V was trimmed by 9 bases and J by 3 bases, leaving 17 bases between them. Germline loops: CDR1 ENHRY, CDR2 SYGVKD. CDR3 residues: CAMSDGEGDTEAFF. The CDR3 coding sequence is TGTGCCATGAGCGACGGTGAAGGGGACACTGAAGCTTTCTTT.

This chain uses TRBV27 with TRBJ2-2, with 11 bases identical to TRBD2. Germline CDR1 MNHEY, CDR2 SMNVEV (reference sequence). This CDR3 region has 16 residues. Germline trimming cut 5 bases from V and 1 base from J; bases unmatched to any gene: 3. The CDR3 DNA follows: TGTGCCAGCAGTCTCACTAGCGGGAGGAACACCGGGGAGCTGTTTTTT. This gives the protein CASSLTSGRNTGELFF.

The genes are TRBV7-6 and TRBJ1-4, with TRBD1 matching over 8 bases. Per germline, CDR1 SGHVS and CDR2 FNYEAQ. After removal of 5 bases from V and 6 bases from J, the junction contained 5 bases not matched to a gene. The CDR3 runs to 14 residues. The CDR3 coding sequence is TGTGCCAGCAGCCCTGGACAGGGACATGAAAAACTGTTTTTT. Translation: CASSPGQGHEKLFF.

The genes are TRBV2 and TRBJ2-2, with D maybe TRBD1 (5 bases). The V end was cut by 10 bases, the J end by 1 base, with 13 bases between. The CDR3 spans 14 residues. CDR1 and CDR2 (germline): SNHLY, FYNNEI. This CDR3 reads CAIPRGVNTGELFF. The DNA for the CDR3 is TGTGCCATCCCTAGGGGCGTGAACACCGGGGAGCTGTTTTTT.

The genes are TRBV29-1 and TRBJ2-5; tentative D call: TRBD1 (6 bases). The CDR3 consists of 14 residues. The germline gives CDR1 SQVTM, CDR2 ANQGSEA. DNA of the CDR3: TGCAGTTCGGGGTCGGGACACGGGATCGAGACCCAGTACTTC. Its translation: CSSGSGHGIETQYF.

V gene TRBV6-5 combines with J gene TRBJ2-2, with TRBD1 matching 7 bases. The CDR3 is 13 amino acids. Germline-derived CDR1 and CDR2 are MNHEY and SVGAGI. Trimming at V came to 2 bases and at J to 9 bases, leaving 3 bases not matched to a gene. The CDR3 is CASSYRDRRELFF. CDR3 coding DNA: TGTGCCAGCAGTTACAGGGACAGAAGGGAGCTGTTTTTT.

This clone was picked up one time. The J gene is TRBJ2-3, the V gene TRBV7-9; a possible D gene is TRBD2 (6 bases). Between the trimmed V and J ends, which lost 1 base and 3 bases, there was a span of 11 bases. The CDR3 length is 15 residues. The V gene's germline CDR1 is SEHNR and CDR2 FQNEAQ (reference sequence). As DNA, the CDR3 is TGTGCCAGCAGCTTAGGCGGGGTAGAGACAGATACGCAGTATTTT. Translation: CASSLGGVETDTQYF. The complete variable domain, with remaining parts taken from reference TRBV7-9 and TRBJ2-3, reads DTGVSQNPRHKITKRGQNVTFRCDPISEHNRLYWYRQTLGQGPEFLTYFQNEAQLEKSRLLSDRFSAERPKGSFSTLEIQRTEQGDSAMYLCASSLGGVETDTQYFGPGTRLTVL.

The chain uses TRBV7-2 and TRBJ2-1, with D possibly being TRBD1 or TRBD2 (6 bases each). The CDR3 loop spans 15 amino acids. V was shortened by 0 bases and J by 8 bases, with 14 bases between the two germline ends. The germline CDR1 and CDR2 sequences are SGHTA and FQGNSA. Here the CDR3 DNA reads TGTGCCAGCAGCTTAGCGCTCACAGGGAGGTATGAGCAGTTCTTC. Its protein is CASSLALTGRYEQFF.

In DNA, the CDR3 is TGTGCCAGCAGCCCGGACAGCCAAGAGACCCAGTACTTC. Translating gives CASSPDSQETQYF. This rearrangement joins TRBV7-3 to TRBJ2-5; tentative D call: TRBD1 (6 bases). Germline CDR1 and CDR2: SGHTA and FQGTGA. The V end lost 5 bases, the J end lost 1 base, and 8 bases lay between the germline ends. The CDR3 has 13 residues.

This clone was picked up a small number of times. The V and J genes are TRBV2 and TRBJ2-1; possibly TRBD2 for D (6 bases). This CDR3 is 15 amino acids long. Germline-derived CDR1 and CDR2 are SNHLY and FYNNEI. Between the trimmed V and J ends, which lost 3 bases and 1 base, there was a span of 10 bases. The CDR3 reads CASSDIGSSYNEQFF. CDR3 coding DNA: TGTGCCAGCAGTGATATCGGGAGTTCCTACAATGAGCAGTTCTTC.

J is TRBJ2-7 and V is TRBV11-1; no clear D. CDR1 and CDR2 from the germline V gene are SGHAT and FQDESV (reference sequence). V lost 2 bases to trimming and J lost 3 bases, with 5 bases between them. The CDR3 runs 12 residues. The chain's CDR3 is CASSLLLYEQYF. The CDR3 DNA reads TGTGCCAGCAGCTTACTTCTCTACGAGCAGTACTTC.

V and J are TRBV7-9 and TRBJ1-4; D might be TRBD1 (6 bases). The germline V and J ends were trimmed by 5 bases and 3 bases, with 16 bases remaining between them. CDR1 and CDR2 (germline): SEHNR, FQNEAQ (reference sequence). The CDR3 is made up of 16 amino acids. CDR3 nucleotide sequence: TGTGCCAGCAGCCGAGTCACAGGGACTTCTAATGAAAAACTGTTTTTT. Amino acid sequence: CASSRVTGTSNEKLFF. Complete variable domain (other parts from reference TRBV7-9 and TRBJ1-4): DTGVSQNPRHKITKRGQNVTFRCDPISEHNRLYWYRQTLGQGPEFLTYFQNEAQLEKSRLLSDRFSAERPKGSFSTLEIQRTEQGDSAMYLCASSRVTGTSNEKLFFGSGTQLSVL.

The chain employs TRBV7-8 and TRBJ1-5; TRBD1 matches 10 bases. There are 16 residues in the CDR3. Trimming at V came to 6 bases and at J to 7 bases, leaving 12 bases not matched to a gene. Per the germline V gene, CDR1 is SGHVS and CDR2 is FQNEAQ. The CDR3 loop reads CASRPPGQGTGQPQHF. CDR3 nucleotides: TGTGCCAGCAGACCACCGGGACAGGGGACGGGACAGCCCCAGCATTTT.

CDR3 nucleotide sequence: TGCAGCGTCGAGCTAGACACCTTTGAAGCTTTCTTT. Its protein is CSVELDTFEAFF. V is TRBV29-1 and J is TRBJ1-1; no firm D call. Germline values: CDR1 SQVTM, CDR2 ANQGSEA. This CDR3 spans 12 amino acids. Trimming took off 6 bases at V and 7 bases at J, with 15 bases between the two ends. Complete variable domain (other parts from reference TRBV29-1 and TRBJ1-1): SAVISQKPSRDICQRGTSLTIQCQVDSQVTMMFWYRQQPGQSLTLIATANQGSEATYESGFVIDKFPISRPNLTFSTLTVSNMSPEDSSIYLCSVELDTFEAFFGQGTRLTVV.

The J gene is TRBJ2-5, the V gene TRBV9; possibly TRBD2 for D (5 bases). Trimming took 0 bases from V and 1 from J, leaving 10 bases between them. In germline, CDR1 is SGDLS, CDR2 YYNGEE. The CDR3 runs to 15 residues. CDR3 sequence: CASSVASGVQETQYF. The CDR3 coding sequence is TGTGCCAGCAGCGTAGCTTCCGGGGTCCAAGAGACCCAGTACTTC. The full variable domain, with the rest looked up from reference TRBV9 and TRBJ2-5, is DSGVTQTPKHLITATGQRVTLRCSPRSGDLSVYWYQQSLDQGLQFLIQYYNGEERAKGNILERFSAQQFPDLHSELNLSSLELGDSALYFCASSVASGVQETQYFGPGTRLLVL.

V and J are TRBV6-1 and TRBJ2-7; 9 nucleotides align to TRBD2. The V segment lost 4 bases and the J segment 4 bases; nucleotides outside the gene matches: 14. CDR1 MNHNS and CDR2 SASEGT come from the germline V gene. This CDR3 has 17 residues. CDR3 nucleotide sequence: TGTGCCAGCAGTGTTTTTGAGCGGGAGGCCCCTGTTTACGAGCAGTACTTC. Translating gives CASSVFEREAPVYEQYF.

The chain carries TRBV19 and TRBJ2-5; D is unclear. V lost 6 bases, J lost 1 base, and 9 bases lay in between. This CDR3 spans 13 amino acids. Per germline, CDR1 LNHDA and CDR2 SQIVND (reference sequence). In nucleotides, the CDR3 is TGTGCCAGTAGCTCTGCGGCCCAAGAGACCCAGTACTTC. It is translated as CASSSAAQETQYF. The full variable domain, its missing parts supplied by reference TRBV19 and TRBJ2-5, is DGGITQSPKYLFRKEGQNVTLSCEQNLNHDAMYWYRQDPGQGLRLIYYSQIVNDFQKGDIAEGYSVSREKKESFPLTVTSAQKNPTAFYLCASSSAAQETQYFGPGTRLLVL.

The chain is built from TRBV29-1 and TRBJ2-2, with D uncertain. The germline V and J ends were trimmed by 0 bases and 3 bases, with 5 bases remaining between them. Germline V CDR1 and CDR2: SQVTM, ANQGSEA. The CDR3 has 13 residues. The CDR3 loop is CSVEEGYTGELFF. CDR3 nucleotides: TGCAGCGTTGAAGAGGGTTACACCGGGGAGCTGTTTTTT.

The count of this clone is one. This chain joins TRBV10-2 and TRBJ2-1; no clear D gene. In germline, CDR1 is WSHSY, CDR2 SAAADI. The CDR3 is made up of 13 amino acids. The V gene lost 6 bases and the J gene lost 4 bases, with 10 bases spanning the gap. CDR3 DNA: TGCGCCAGCAGCTCCAGTATATACAATGAGCAGTTCTTC. Residues: CASSSSIYNEQFF.

This chain links TRBV27 with TRBJ2-7; D gene ambiguous. V dropped 8 bases and J dropped 6 bases, with 14 bases sitting between them. CDR3 length: 12 residues. In germline, CDR1 is MNHEY, CDR2 SMNVEV (reference sequence). The CDR3 protein is CASSPPGGEQYF. For the CDR3, the DNA is TGTGCCAGCTCCCCCCCGGGCGGCGAGCAGTACTTC.